These 27 T cell receptor beta chains share one sample of origin, sequenced in a study of cytomegalovirus exposure and HLA in healthy donors. 60 Vbeta and 13 Jbeta primers were used in PCR. This table comes from immunoSEQ multiplex PCR, and its TCRdb copy is limited to in-frame clones, with some not included. The sample contains about 120,000 clones, 70% to 80% of which appear only once. Input material: PBMCs. These receptors originate from a man aged 45-65 years in good health and CMV-seropositive.

This clone turned up a few times. The chain couples TRBV27 to TRBJ1-1; D is possibly TRBD1 (5 bases). CDR3 length equals 15 residues. Germline V CDR1 and CDR2: MNHEY, SMNVEV (reference sequence). Between the trimmed V and J ends, which lost 5 bases and 0 bases, there was a span of 13 bases. CDR3 nucleotide sequence: TGTGCCAGCAGTCCAAGGGACTCTTTGAACACTGAAGCTTTCTTT. Amino acids: CASSPRDSLNTEAFF.

The genes are TRBV7-2 and TRBJ2-3; tentative D call: TRBD2 (6 bases). Deletions cut 5 bases from V and 15 bases from J, with 15 bases between. Germline loops: CDR1 SGHTA, CDR2 FQGNSA. The CDR3 is made up of 11 amino acids. CDR3 protein: CASSILGTLYF. The CDR3, as DNA: TGTGCCAGCAGCATACTCGGGACTCTCTATTTT.

The chain joins TRBV30 to TRBJ2-7, with TRBD2 matching 9 bases. CDR1 and CDR2 from the germline V gene are GTSNPN and SVGIG (reference sequence). V was clipped by 1 base and J by 6 bases; unmatched bases: 13. The CDR3 consists of 16 residues. The CDR3 DNA reads TGTGCCTGGAGTGCCCCGACTAGCGGCAGCCGGGCCGAGCAGTACTTC. Protein: CAWSAPTSGSRAEQYF.

This clone was recorded only once. This chain connects TRBV28 to TRBJ1-5, with 7 bases aligning to TRBD1. The CDR3 extends over 14 amino acids. Germline V gene data show CDR1 as MDHEN and CDR2 as SYDVKM. V lost 7 bases and J lost 6; bases outside the gene matches: 9. The CDR3 loop reads CASISGSGGQPQHF. CDR3 sequence (DNA): TGTGCCAGCATCTCGGGGTCAGGGGGTCAGCCCCAGCATTTT. Together with reference TRBV28 and TRBJ1-5, the CDR3 gives the full variable domain: DVKVTQSSRYLVKRTGEKVFLECVQDMDHENMFWYRQDPGLGLRLIYFSYDVKMKEKGDIPEGYSVSREKKERFSLILESASTNQTSMYLCASISGSGGQPQHFGDGTRLSIL.

This chain joins TRBV30 and TRBJ1-5, with 9 bases aligning to TRBD1. The CDR3 is 14 residues long. J was trimmed by 6 bases and V by 2 bases; bases with no gene match: 5. The germline V gene encodes CDR1 GTSNPN and CDR2 SVGIG (reference sequence). The CDR3 DNA is TGTGCCTGGAGTCCTGGGACAGGGTCTCAGCCCCAGCATTTT. Amino acid sequence: CAWSPGTGSQPQHF.

This chain uses TRBV28 with TRBJ2-1; tentative D call: TRBD2 (5 bases). The CDR3 covers 10 residues. The V gene's germline CDR1 is MDHEN and CDR2 SYDVKM. V dropped 10 bases and J dropped 9 bases, with 10 bases sitting between them. CDR3 amino acids: CATFEGEQFF. Here the CDR3 DNA reads TGTGCCACCTTTGAGGGTGAGCAGTTCTTC.

The chain combines TRBV5-1 with TRBJ1-4; a possible D gene is TRBD1 (6 bases). Germline CDR1 reads SGHRS; CDR2 reads YFSETQ. The germline V and J ends were trimmed by 4 bases and 4 bases, with 11 bases remaining between them. The CDR3 has 14 residues. The CDR3 region is CASSRGGHNEKLFF. CDR3 DNA: TGCGCCAGCAGCCGGGGGGGGCATAATGAAAAACTGTTTTTT.

The chain uses TRBV6-1 and TRBJ1-2, with 7 bases identical to TRBD1. The CDR3 sequence is 16 residues long. The germline V gene has CDR1 MNHNS and CDR2 SASEGT. The junction had 10 bases not matched to a gene; V was cut back by 4 bases and J by 2 bases. The CDR3 DNA reads as TGTGCCAGCAGTGGAGCGACTAGGGGGCGCAACTATGGCTACACCTTC. It specifies CASSGATRGRNYGYTF.

This clone was seen once. J is TRBJ1-1 and V is TRBV27; TRBD1 aligns across 9 bases. The J segment lost 5 bases and the V segment lost 4 bases, leaving 11 bases of the junction unmatched. This CDR3 has 16 residues. Germline CDR1 and CDR2: MNHEY and SMNVEV (reference sequence). The chain's CDR3 is CASSSSGTGRFTEAFF. CDR3 in DNA: TGTGCCAGCAGTTCTTCCGGGACAGGGAGATTTACTGAAGCTTTCTTT.

The rearrangement uses TRBV5-1 and TRBJ2-5; perhaps TRBD1 as D (5 bases). The CDR3 has 15 amino acids. Trimming pared 0 bases from V and 2 bases from J, leaving 11 bases between. Germline CDR1 is SGHRS and CDR2 is YFSETQ. The CDR3 nucleotides read TGCGCCAGCAGCTTGGTAGGACACTCTCAAGAGACCCAGTACTTC. This translates into CASSLVGHSQETQYF.

This clone appeared once. This sequence joins TRBV14 and TRBJ1-1; 8 bases are a match to TRBD1. This CDR3 spans 13 amino acids. Germline trimming cut 1 base from V and 6 bases from J; bases unmatched to any gene: 1. CDR1 SGHDN and CDR2 FVKESK come from the germline V gene. The CDR3 coding sequence is TGTGCCAGCAGCCAAGGGACAGGGCCTGAAGCTTTCTTT. Protein: CASSQGTGPEAFF. Together with reference TRBV14 and TRBJ1-1, the CDR3 gives the full variable domain: EAGVTQFPSHSVIEKGQTVTLRCDPISGHDNLYWYRRVMGKEIKFLLHFVKESKQDESGMPNNRFLAERTGGTYSTLKVQPAELEDSGVYFCASSQGTGPEAFFGQGTRLTVV.

This clone was counted only a few times. The V and J genes are TRBV5-4 and TRBJ2-2, with 8 positions matching TRBD2. CDR1 is SGHNT and CDR2 is YYREEE in the germline V gene (reference sequence). This CDR3 has 17 amino acids. The junction had 13 bases not matched to a gene; V was cut back by 4 bases and J by 5 bases. The CDR3 nucleotides read TGTGCCAGCAGCAACGGACTAGCTGGCGTCGAAACCGGGGAGCTGTTTTTT. This sequence encodes CASSNGLAGVETGELFF. The full variable domain, in which reference TRBV5-4 and TRBJ2-2 provide the parts outside the CDR3, is ETGVTQSPTHLIKTRGQQVTLRCSSQSGHNTVSWYQQALGQGPQFIFQYYREEENGRGNFPPRFSGLQFPNYSSELNVNALELDDSALYLCASSNGLAGVETGELFFGEGSRLTVL.

This chain joins TRBV10-3 and TRBJ1-2; 7 bases match TRBD1. The CDR3 spans 12 residues. V lost 4 bases, J lost 4 bases, and 0 bases stayed unmatched. Germline V gives CDR1 ENHRY, CDR2 SYGVKD. The DNA of the CDR3 is TGTGCCATCAGTGGGACAGGCTATGGCTACACCTTC. This gives the protein CAISGTGYGYTF.

This chain links TRBV6-5 with TRBJ1-1, with D possibly matching TRBD1 (5 bases). The CDR3 has 13 residues. Trimming removed 0 bases at V and 9 bases at J, with 11 bases between. The germline gives CDR1 MNHEY, CDR2 SVGAGI. The CDR3 nucleotides are TGTGCCAGCAGTTACTCGGGGCAGGGCCAAGCTTTCTTT. This sequence encodes CASSYSGQGQAFF.

CDR3 sequence: CASRPEAFKETQYF. Written as DNA, the CDR3 is TGTGCCAGTAGACCGGAGGCCTTTAAAGAGACCCAGTACTTC. The chain links TRBV19 to TRBJ2-5, with D possibly matching TRBD2 (5 bases). The CDR3 has 14 amino acids. V lost 6 bases and J 3 bases, leaving 14 bases between the germline ends. The V gene's germline CDR1 is LNHDA and CDR2 SQIVND (reference sequence). Filled out from reference TRBV19 and TRBJ2-5, the complete variable domain reads DGGITQSPKYLFRKEGQNVTLSCEQNLNHDAMYWYRQDPGQGLRLIYYSQIVNDFQKGDIAEGYSVSREKKESFPLTVTSAQKNPTAFYLCASRPEAFKETQYFGPGTRLLVL.

The CDR3 DNA reads as TGTGCCAGCTCACCAAAAACAGGGCCCAACACCGGGGAGCTGTTTTTT. Protein product: CASSPKTGPNTGELFF. The chain links TRBV18 to TRBJ2-2; D may be TRBD1 (6 bases). This CDR3 comprises 16 residues. CDR1 and CDR2 (germline): KGHSH, LQKENI. V shed 2 bases and J shed 2 bases, with 12 bases lying between them.

CDR3 nucleotides: TGTGCCAGCCGTGGGGCAGGGGGCCGTAACACTGAAGCTTTCTTT. This gives the protein CASRGAGGRNTEAFF. The chain employs TRBV2 and TRBJ1-1; 8 nucleotides line up with TRBD1. CDR3 size: 15 residues. CDR1 SNHLY and CDR2 FYNNEI come from the germline V gene. With 8 bases clipped from V and 2 bases from J, the junction kept 10 bases outside the gene matches.

Only one count was recorded for this clone. The genes are TRBV5-1 and TRBJ1-1; 7 bases map to TRBD1. The CDR3 totals 14 residues. Germline CDR1 SGHRS, CDR2 YFSETQ. Unmatched junction bases numbered 17, after V lost 6 bases and J lost 12 bases. CDR3 residues: CASNNPPSTGQPFF. CDR3 nucleotides: TGCGCCAGCAACAACCCCCCGTCGACAGGGCAACCTTTCTTT.

The chain uses TRBV9 and TRBJ2-7; tentative D call: TRBD2 (5 bases). Germline CDR1 is SGDLS and CDR2 is YYNGEE. Trimming shortened V by 2 bases and J by 0 bases, and 9 bases separated the two germline ends. The CDR3 runs to 14 residues. The CDR3 loop reads CASSVGGSSYEQYF. The CDR3 bases are TGTGCCAGCAGCGTTGGTGGGAGCTCCTACGAGCAGTACTTC. Together with reference TRBV9 and TRBJ2-7, the CDR3 gives the full variable domain: DSGVTQTPKHLITATGQRVTLRCSPRSGDLSVYWYQQSLDQGLQFLIQYYNGEERAKGNILERFSAQQFPDLHSELNLSSLELGDSALYFCASSVGGSSYEQYFGPGTRLTVT.

This clone was seen just once. The V call is TRBV5-1, the J call TRBJ2-3; TRBD2 matches at 14 bases. Germline V gene data show CDR1 as SGHRS and CDR2 as YFSETQ. The V segment lost 2 bases and the J segment 1 base; nucleotides outside the gene matches: 6. The length of the CDR3 is 18 residues. The CDR3 DNA is TGCGCCAGCAGCTTTCAACCGGGACTAGCGGGAGGCACAGATACGCAGTATTTT. It translates to CASSFQPGLAGGTDTQYF.

V and J are TRBV28 and TRBJ2-3; D remains unclear. CDR1 and CDR2 (germline): MDHEN, SYDVKM. Trimming shortened V by 3 bases and J by 1 base, and 17 bases separated the two germline ends. The CDR3 length is 17 residues. CDR3 sequence: CASSFPPAGGRTDTQYF. DNA for the CDR3: TGTGCCAGCAGTTTTCCCCCCGCAGGTGGCCGCACAGATACGCAGTATTTT.

The chain combines TRBV11-2 with TRBJ2-1; no definite D call. CDR1 is SGHAT, CDR2 FQNNGV, per germline. This CDR3 contains 14 residues. V lost 5 bases and J lost 6, with 14 bases in between. CDR3 loop: CASSIKTPVNEQFF. The CDR3 DNA sequence: TGTGCCAGCAGCATAAAGACACCCGTCAATGAGCAGTTCTTC.

The rearrangement joins TRBV9 to TRBJ2-6; 8 bases are a match to TRBD1. The J segment lost 0 bases and the V segment lost 5 bases, leaving 4 bases of the junction unmatched. CDR1 and CDR2 from the germline V gene are SGDLS and YYNGEE. The CDR3 has 16 residues. CDR3 loop: CASSDRGSSGANVLTF. CDR3 bases: TGTGCCAGCAGTGACAGGGGTAGCTCTGGGGCCAACGTCCTGACTTTC.

The V gene is TRBV7-2, the J gene TRBJ2-7; 9 bases map to TRBD2. V lost 1 base, J lost 4 bases, and 8 bases stayed unmatched. The length of the CDR3 is 16 residues. Germline values: CDR1 SGHTA, CDR2 FQGNSA. The CDR3 here is CASSLVGSGRGYEQYF. CDR3 DNA sequence: TGTGCCAGCAGCTTAGTGGGTAGCGGGAGAGGGTACGAGCAGTACTTC.

This clone was seen a few times. The CDR3 reads CASSQGARTNEKLFF. The CDR3 region has the DNA TGCGCCAGCAGCCAGGGGGCTAGGACTAATGAAAAACTGTTTTTT. This chain links TRBV5-1 with TRBJ1-4, with 8 bases matching TRBD1. In germline, CDR1 is SGHRS, CDR2 YFSETQ. V was clipped by 4 bases and J by 2 bases; unmatched bases: 4. The CDR3 is 15 amino acids.

V is TRBV2 and J is TRBJ1-3, with D unresolved. The V and J ends lost 6 bases and 4 bases respectively, with 7 bases between them. Germline CDR1 reads SNHLY; CDR2 reads FYNNEI. The length of the CDR3 is 12 residues. CDR3 in amino acids: CASSAQGNTIYF. In DNA form, the CDR3 reads TGTGCCAGCAGCGCTCAGGGAAACACCATATATTTT.

The chain employs TRBV20-1 and TRBJ1-5, with D uncertain. Per the germline V gene, CDR1 is DFQATT and CDR2 is SNEGSKA (reference sequence). This CDR3 is built from 11 residues. V was shortened by 6 bases and J by 5 bases, with 8 bases between the two germline ends. This chain's CDR3 is CSAAGDQPQHF. The CDR3 bases are TGCAGTGCCGCCGGGGATCAGCCCCAGCATTTT.